This T cell receptor beta chain was profiled in a study of spatial heterogeneity in lung cancer. Study-level information: Detected beta-chain sequences consistently exceeded alpha-chain sequences.

Study-wide findings and caveats: One measure, the expanded intratumoral alpha and beta TCR count, tracked tumor mutation counts.

Per the germline V gene, CDR1 is MNHEY and CDR2 is SVGEGT. The CDR3 covers 13 residues. Trimming cost V 10 bases and J 0 bases, with 13 bases left between them. This clonotype occurred many times. Its antigen is still unknown. The library was prepared for alpha chains; this beta chain is a stray read, so its frequency means little. Each TCR cDNA molecule bore a unique molecular identifier. TCRdb passed the 5' RACE reads through MiXCR, listing each CDR3 protein once. Of approximately 16,000 distinct CDR3 sequences detected, approximately 7% appear once; the ten largest clones hold around a fifth. The time point: sample taken at primary tumor resection.

This specimen was lung tumor tissue, taken at surgery. The chain combines TRBV6-2 or TRBV6-3 with TRBJ2-7; weak D call: TRBD2 (6 bases). The receptor's source is a female donor with early-stage non-small cell lung cancer. The CDR3 DNA sequence: TGTGCCACCCAACGGGGGAGCTCCTACGAGCAGTACTTC. This encodes CATQRGSSYEQYF.